Listed below are T cell receptor beta chains from one sample, sequenced in a study of T cells in Graves' hyperthyroidism and ophthalmopathy. TCRdb recomputed calls from the multiplex PCR reads with MiXCR, one row per CDR3 protein. The sample has 500,000 to 800,000 distinct CDR3 sequences; less than 45% are singletons. The specimen was peripheral blood or thyroid tissue (not recorded which). The receptors derive from an adult man with Graves' disease, either hyperthyroidism or ophthalmopathy (not recorded which). Each CDR3 is given with its conserved first and last residue. The D gene is left open where the match is weak. Rows give clone size only sometimes, using once, few, many, or a class for an expanded clone.

abundance,d_gene,v_gene,j_gene,CDR3nt,CDR3aa
few,-,TRBV7-8,TRBJ1-1,TGTGCCAGCAGCTTAGCGGCCCTGATGAACACTGAAGCTTTCTTT,CASSLAALMNTEAFF
once,-,TRBV10-3,TRBJ1-1,TGTGCCAGCATGGGAGGAGGGAGCCTCACCCTGGGTCGCACTGAAGCTTTCTTT,CASMGGGSLTLGRTEAFF
many,TRBD1,TRBV25-1,TRBJ2-7,TGTGCCAGCAGTGAATGGAGTCCCGACAGGGGCTACGAGCAGTACTTC,CASSEWSPDRGYEQYF
few,TRBD2,TRBV2,TRBJ2-7,TGTGCCAGCAGTAGTAGCGGGGGCCACTCCTACGAGCAGTACTTC,CASSSSGGHSYEQYF
-,TRBD1,TRBV10-3,TRBJ1-1,TGTGCCACTCTGAGGCCAGGGGGAATCACTGAAGCTTTCTTT,CATLRPGGITEAFF
many,TRBD1,TRBV7-2,TRBJ2-5,TGTGCCAGCAGCTTATCGAGGACAGGGAAACAAGAGACCCAGTACTTC,CASSLSRTGKQETQYF
-,TRBD1,TRBV4-2,TRBJ2-5,TGTGCCAGCAGCCAAGAACCAAGCGGGACAGGGGTGGAGACCCAGTACTTC,CASSQEPSGTGVETQYF
-,TRBD1,TRBV10-2,TRBJ2-7,TGCGCCAGCCGACAGGGGGGGGAGCAGTACTTC,CASRQGGEQYF
few,-,TRBV7-2,TRBJ1-2,TGTGCCAGCAGCCCGGGGGGCCTGGTCTATGGCTACACCTTC,CASSPGGLVYGYTF
-,-,TRBV10-3,TRBJ2-7,TGTGCCAGCAGTTCAGACATCTACGAGCAGTACTTC,CASSSDIYEQYF
many,TRBD1,TRBV24-1,TRBJ1-2,TGTGCCACCAGTGCCAGGGACAGGGGAGCTGGCTACACCTTC,CATSARDRGAGYTF
few,-,TRBV12-3/TRBV12-4,TRBJ1-2,TGTGCCACCCAAACAGGGCCAAACTATGGCTACACCTTC,CATQTGPNYGYTF
many,TRBD1,TRBV7-8,TRBJ1-4,TGTGCCAGCAGCTCGGACAGGGGCAGGGCAAAACTGTTTTTT,CASSSDRGRAKLFF
-,-,TRBV29-1,TRBJ1-3,TGCAGCGCCGTGGGGGGCATGAACACCATATATTTT,CSAVGGMNTIYF
few,-,TRBV19,TRBJ2-7,TGTGCCAGTAGTATGGAGGGAGGGGACAGCTACTACGAGCAGTACTTC,CASSMEGGDSYYEQYF
-,-,TRBV11-2,TRBJ2-7,TGTGCCAGCAGCCCTCAGGGTGTGGGGCCTTATGGCTACGAGCAGTACTTC,CASSPQGVGPYGYEQYF
-,-,TRBV20-1,TRBJ1-1,TGCAGTGCTAGAGAATCAACTTGGGGCACTGAAGCTTTCTTT,CSARESTWGTEAFF
-,TRBD1,TRBV20-1,TRBJ1-1,TGCAGTGCTAGAGTTGGGACAGGGTATACTGAAGCTTTCTTT,CSARVGTGYTEAFF
-,-,TRBV10-2,TRBJ1-2,TGCGCCAGCAGTGTGGCAGGGGAAGGCTACACCTTC,CASSVAGEGYTF
-,-,TRBV24-1,TRBJ1-5,TGTGCCACCAGTGATAGTTCCCCCAAATTTGGTTTGAGGCAGCCCCAGCATTTT,CATSDSSPKFGLRQPQHF
few,-,TRBV12-3/TRBV12-4,TRBJ1-2,TGTGCCAGCAGTTCGGACACACGGAGTTTCTATGGCTACACCTTC,CASSSDTRSFYGYTF
-,-,TRBV7-3,TRBJ1-2,TGTGCCAGCAGTGTACAGGCTAACTATGGCTACACCTTC,CASSVQANYGYTF
-,-,TRBV24-1,TRBJ2-5,TGTGCCACCAGTGATCGGACGGCAGAGACCCAGTACTTC,CATSDRTAETQYF
many,-,TRBV6-6,TRBJ1-2,TGTGCCAGCAGTTACGGCCAGATCTATGGCTACACCTTC,CASSYGQIYGYTF
few,-,TRBV19,TRBJ2-2,TGTGCCAGTAAGGAGTTGGCCGGGGAGCTGTTTTTT,CASKELAGELFF
-,TRBD1,TRBV11-2,TRBJ1-5,TGTGCTAGAGTAGGGGGGACAGGAAATCAGCCCCAGCATTTT,CARVGGTGNQPQHF
once,-,TRBV2,TRBJ2-7,TGTGCCTGGAGTTCGACGGACTACGAGCAGTACTTC,CAWSSTDYEQYF
few,-,TRBV19,TRBJ1-1,TGTGCCAGTAGTACGGAGTTCTATGAAGCTTTCTTT,CASSTEFYEAFF
few,TRBD1,TRBV5-6,TRBJ1-5,TGTGCCAGCAGCTCCAGGACAGGGATCGGCAATCAGCCCCAGCATTTT,CASSSRTGIGNQPQHF
few,TRBD1,TRBV6-5,TRBJ1-2,TGTGCCAGCAGCTCGACAGGGCCAACCTATGGCTACACCTTC,CASSSTGPTYGYTF
-,-,TRBV2,TRBJ1-1,TGTGCCAGCAGCTTAGATCCCGGGGACGAGACTGAAGCTTTCTTT,CASSLDPGDETEAFF